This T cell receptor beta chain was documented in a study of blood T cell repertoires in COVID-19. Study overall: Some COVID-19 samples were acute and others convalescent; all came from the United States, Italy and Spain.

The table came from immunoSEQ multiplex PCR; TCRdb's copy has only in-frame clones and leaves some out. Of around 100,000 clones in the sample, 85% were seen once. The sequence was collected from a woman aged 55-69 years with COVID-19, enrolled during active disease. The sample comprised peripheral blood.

The CDR3 nucleotides read TGTGCCACCTGGACTAGCGGGGGCGCCGGGGAGCTGTTTTTT. Protein: CATWTSGGAGELFF. The genes are TRBV28 and TRBJ2-2; TRBD2 agrees at 13 bases. Germline V gene data show CDR1 as MDHEN and CDR2 as SYDVKM. Trimming removed 10 bases from V and 6 bases from J; junction bases left unmatched: 5. This CDR3 comprises 14 residues.